These 19 T cell receptor beta chains originate from one sample sequenced in a study of untreated major depressive disorder (dated 2018 in TCRdb). Libraries were built with the immunoSEQ multiplex PCR assay. This is the immuneACCESS table as TCRdb keeps it, with only in-frame sequences that have V and J called. A part of the clones is gone; compared with another copy, unresolved V genes explain less than half, and the rest is unexplained. The sample has over 20,000 clones on record, 85% to 95% of them singletons. 0.25% to 0.35% of the sample is held by the ten biggest clonotypes. Sequenced material: CD4+ T cells from PBMCs. The source of these receptors is a man aged 25-45 years in good health.

The chain couples TRBV9 to TRBJ1-1; tentatively, D is TRBD1 (5 bases). The CDR3 is 15 residues long. CDR1 SGDLS and CDR2 YYNGEE come from the germline V gene. V shed 0 bases and J shed 10 bases, with 19 bases lying between them. The CDR3 sequence is CASSVGWEGTPGAFF. DNA of the CDR3: TGTGCCAGCAGCGTAGGGTGGGAGGGGACCCCGGGAGCTTTCTTT.

The chain joins TRBV19 to TRBJ2-1, with TRBD2 matching 16 bases. This CDR3 contains 17 residues. The V gene end was trimmed by 10 bases and the J gene end by 4 bases; junction bases not matched to a gene: 10. Germline V gene sequence: CDR1 LNHDA, CDR2 SQIVND (reference sequence). CDR3 residues: CATKGLAGGRGYNEQFF. CDR3 nucleotides: TGTGCCACCAAGGGACTAGCGGGAGGGCGGGGTTACAATGAGCAGTTCTTC.

The V gene is TRBV5-5, the J gene TRBJ1-2; no clear D. The germline gives CDR1 SGHKS, CDR2 YYEKEE (reference sequence). V lost 0 bases to trimming and J lost 5 bases, with 14 bases between them. The CDR3 is made up of 15 amino acids. In nucleotides, the CDR3 is TGTGCCAGCAGCTTGGTTGGACCCCTGGGGTATGGCTACACCTTC. Amino acids: CASSLVGPLGYGYTF.

The J gene is TRBJ1-2, the V gene TRBV9; 7 bases are a match to TRBD1. Losses at the gene ends were 4 bases for V and 3 bases for J; bases not matched to a gene: 9. CDR1 and CDR2 from the germline V gene are SGDLS and YYNGEE. The CDR3 covers 15 residues. This chain's CDR3 is CASSIGGTAHYGYTF. The CDR3 bases are TGTGCCAGCAGCATAGGGGGGACAGCCCACTATGGCTACACCTTC.

The chain links TRBV5-1 to TRBJ1-2, with D possibly being TRBD1 (6 bases). This CDR3 region has 14 residues. Trimming left V 0 bases short and J 4 bases short, with 10 bases between. CDR1 and CDR2 from the germline V gene are SGHRS and YFSETQ. The CDR3 region has the DNA TGCGCCAGCAGCTTGGGTAACAGGGCCTATGGCTACACCTTC. Its translation is CASSLGNRAYGYTF.

This clone occurred once. The chain combines TRBV18 with TRBJ1-2; D gene ambiguous. Trimming took off 1 base at V and 2 bases at J, with 5 bases between the two ends. This CDR3 has 13 residues. The germline gives CDR1 KGHSH, CDR2 LQKENI. The CDR3 DNA reads as TGTGCCAGCTCACCACAGGAGAACTATGGCTACACCTTC. As protein: CASSPQENYGYTF.

The rearrangement joins TRBV7-3 to TRBJ1-2, with TRBD1 as a possible D gene (6 bases). The CDR3 runs 14 residues. Germline CDR1 and CDR2: SGHTA and FQGTGA. V lost 5 bases and J 7 bases, leaving 17 bases between the germline ends. The CDR3 loop is CASSPGRRGSGYTF. DNA of the CDR3: TGTGCCAGCAGCCCCGGTCGCAGGGGTAGTGGCTACACCTTC.

V and J are TRBV27 and TRBJ2-7; perhaps TRBD1 as D (6 bases). Per germline, CDR1 MNHEY and CDR2 SMNVEV (reference sequence). With 5 bases removed from V and 3 bases from J, the gap between germline ends came to 14 bases. The CDR3 covers 14 residues. CDR3 sequence (DNA): TGTGCCAGCAGTCGAGACGGACAGCACTACGAGCAGTACTTC. Translated: CASSRDGQHYEQYF.

The table lists this clone with a count of one. CDR3 in DNA: TGTGCCAGCAGTTACCAAGGGGGAAAATACGAGCAGTACTTC. It encodes CASSYQGGKYEQYF. The genes are TRBV6-5 and TRBJ2-7; tentatively, D is TRBD1 (6 bases). The CDR3 loop spans 14 amino acids. V was pared by 2 bases and J by 4 bases, with 12 bases between. The germline V gene has CDR1 MNHEY and CDR2 SVGAGI.

This rearrangement joins TRBV5-1 to TRBJ2-7, with TRBD2 as a possible D gene (6 bases). The CDR3 totals 15 residues. V was pared by 0 bases and J by 7 bases, with 17 bases between. The germline CDR1 and CDR2 sequences are SGHRS and YFSETQ. The CDR3 region has the DNA TGCGCCAGCAGCTTGGAGGGGACTGGTTTCCGAGAGCAGTACTTC. Translated, it gives CASSLEGTGFREQYF.

V usage is TRBV29-1 and J usage is TRBJ1-1, with no clear D. Germline CDR1 and CDR2: SQVTM and ANQGSEA. Trimming left V 5 bases short and J 2 bases short, with 12 bases between. The CDR3 length is 13 residues. CDR3 nucleotides: TGCAGCGTTACCCCGATGGCTAACACTGAAGCTTTCTTT. Amino acid sequence: CSVTPMANTEAFF.

This chain links TRBV2 with TRBJ2-7; D may match TRBD1 or TRBD2 (5 bases each). The V and J ends lost 9 bases and 2 bases respectively, with 14 bases between them. There are 13 residues in the CDR3. From germline, CDR1 is SNHLY and CDR2 FYNNEI. The CDR3 is CASGKGPPYEQYF. The DNA for the CDR3 is TGTGCCAGTGGGAAGGGACCTCCCTACGAGCAGTACTTC.

The rearrangement uses TRBV27 and TRBJ1-2; possible D gene TRBD1, 6 bases. Germline values: CDR1 MNHEY, CDR2 SMNVEV (reference sequence). The V and J ends lost 2 bases and 4 bases respectively, with 23 bases between them. This CDR3 spans 18 amino acids. The CDR3 nucleotides read TGTGCCAGCAGTTTAGACGGGTCCTCTGGGCAGGGGATCTATGGCTACACCTTC. This encodes CASSLDGSSGQGIYGYTF.

V gene TRBV18 combines with J gene TRBJ2-7, with TRBD2 matching 13 bases. The CDR3 sequence is 17 residues long. J lost 4 bases, V lost 6 bases, and 12 bases had no gene match. Germline CDR1 KGHSH, CDR2 LQKENI. CDR3 amino acids: CASSHKTGLAGEYEQYF. For the CDR3, the DNA is TGTGCCAGCTCCCACAAAACAGGACTAGCGGGAGAATACGAGCAGTACTTC.

This chain uses TRBV6-1 with TRBJ2-7; the match to TRBD1 covers 9 bases. CDR1 MNHNS and CDR2 SASEGT come from the germline V gene. The junction had 12 bases not matched to a gene; V was cut back by 5 bases and J by 10 bases. The CDR3 is 14 amino acids. CDR3 coding DNA: TGTGCCAGCAGTCCCCAAGGGGACAGGGCGGGCCAGTACTTC. It codes for CASSPQGDRAGQYF.

V usage is TRBV27 and J usage is TRBJ1-4, with 8 bases aligning to TRBD1. The V gene's germline CDR1 is MNHEY and CDR2 SMNVEV (reference sequence). The CDR3 runs 16 residues. Germline trimming cut 3 bases from V and 5 bases from J; bases unmatched to any gene: 8. The CDR3: CASSFHGTGQNEKLFF. CDR3 DNA sequence: TGTGCCAGCAGTTTCCACGGGACAGGTCAAAATGAAAAACTGTTTTTT.

This chain uses TRBV30 with TRBJ1-2; D might be TRBD1 (5 bases). CDR1 is GTSNPN and CDR2 is SVGIG in the germline V gene (reference sequence). The V gene lost 6 bases and the J gene lost 2 bases, with 10 bases spanning the gap. The CDR3 is 12 amino acids. CDR3 sequence reads: CACSQGNYGYTF. In DNA form, the CDR3 reads TGTGCCTGCTCTCAGGGAAACTATGGCTACACCTTC. The full variable domain, in which reference TRBV30 and TRBJ1-2 provide the parts outside the CDR3, is SQTIHQWPATLVQPVGSPLSLECTVEGTSNPNLYWYRQAAGRGLQLLFYSVGIGQISSEVPQNLSASRPQDRQFILSSKKLLLSDSGFYLCACSQGNYGYTFGSGTRLTVV.

The rearrangement joins TRBV7-2 to TRBJ2-2; D gene uncertain. The CDR3 is made up of 15 amino acids. Germline V gene sequence: CDR1 SGHTA, CDR2 FQGNSA. Trimming shortened V by 1 base and J by 5 bases, and 11 bases separated the two germline ends. The CDR3 coding sequence is TGTGCCAGCAGCTTAGTCGCACTGGAGACCGGGGAGCTGTTTTTT. Its protein is CASSLVALETGELFF. Drawing the rest from reference TRBV7-2 and TRBJ2-2, the complete variable domain is GAGVSQSPSNKVTEKGKDVELRCDPISGHTALYWYRQSLGQGLEFLIYFQGNSAPDKSGLPSDRFSAERTGGSVSTLTIQRTQQEDSAVYLCASSLVALETGELFFGEGSRLTVL.

This clone was detected only once. The chain is built from TRBV4-3 and TRBJ1-4; D is unclear. The germline gives CDR1 LGHNA, CDR2 YSLEER. The length of the CDR3 is 14 residues. Trimming left V 5 bases short and J 4 bases short, with 11 bases between. In nucleotides, the CDR3 is TGCGCCAGCAGCTCAAATCTGGTTAATGAAAAACTGTTTTTT. Its translation is CASSSNLVNEKLFF.